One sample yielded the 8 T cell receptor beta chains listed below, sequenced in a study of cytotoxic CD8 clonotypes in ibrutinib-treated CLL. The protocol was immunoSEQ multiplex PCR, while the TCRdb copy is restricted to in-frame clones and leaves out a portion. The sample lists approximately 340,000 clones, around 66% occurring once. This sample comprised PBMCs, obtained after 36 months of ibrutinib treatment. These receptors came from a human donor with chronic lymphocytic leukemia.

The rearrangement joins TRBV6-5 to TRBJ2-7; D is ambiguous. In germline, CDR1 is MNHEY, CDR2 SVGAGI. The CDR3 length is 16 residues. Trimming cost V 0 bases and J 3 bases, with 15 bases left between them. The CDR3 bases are TGTGCCAGCAGTTACTCGGATTTTGGACCTCTCTACGAGCAGTACTTC. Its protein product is CASSYSDFGPLYEQYF.

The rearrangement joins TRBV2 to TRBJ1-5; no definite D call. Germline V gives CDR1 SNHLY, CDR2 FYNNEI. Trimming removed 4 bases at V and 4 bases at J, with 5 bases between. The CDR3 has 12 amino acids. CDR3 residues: CASSGINQPQHF. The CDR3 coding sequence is TGTGCCAGCAGTGGGATTAATCAGCCCCAGCATTTT.

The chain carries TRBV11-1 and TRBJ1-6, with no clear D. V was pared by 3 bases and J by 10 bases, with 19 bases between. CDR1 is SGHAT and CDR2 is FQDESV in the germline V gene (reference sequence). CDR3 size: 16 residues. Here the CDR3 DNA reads TGTGCCAGCAGCTTTCAACCCGGACGGAGTTTGTCACCCCTCCACTTT. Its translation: CASSFQPGRSLSPLHF.

The CDR3 region is CASSVEDGRAGELFF. CDR3 DNA: TGTGCCAGCAGCGTAGAGGATGGTAGGGCCGGGGAGCTGTTTTTT. This chain joins TRBV9 and TRBJ2-2; no definite D call. CDR1 SGDLS and CDR2 YYNGEE come from the germline V gene. This CDR3 has 15 residues. Trimming cost V 0 bases and J 6 bases, with 12 bases left between them.

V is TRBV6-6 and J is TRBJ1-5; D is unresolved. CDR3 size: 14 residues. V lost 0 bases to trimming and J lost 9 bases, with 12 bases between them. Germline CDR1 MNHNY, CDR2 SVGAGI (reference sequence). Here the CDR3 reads CASSYSPTLWPQHF. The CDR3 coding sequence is TGTGCCAGCAGTTACTCGCCCACCCTTTGGCCCCAGCATTTT.

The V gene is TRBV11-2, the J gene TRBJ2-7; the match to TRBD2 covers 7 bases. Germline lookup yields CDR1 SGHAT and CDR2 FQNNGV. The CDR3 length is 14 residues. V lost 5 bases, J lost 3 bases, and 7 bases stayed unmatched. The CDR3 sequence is CASSLGGKSYEQYF. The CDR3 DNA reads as TGTGCCAGCAGCCTCGGGGGGAAAAGCTACGAGCAGTACTTC.

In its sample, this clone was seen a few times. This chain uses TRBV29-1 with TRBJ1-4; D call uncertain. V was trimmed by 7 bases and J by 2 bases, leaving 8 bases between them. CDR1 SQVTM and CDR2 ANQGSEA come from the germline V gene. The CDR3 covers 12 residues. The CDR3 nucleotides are TGCAGCGGAGGGTGGACTAATGAAAAACTGTTTTTT. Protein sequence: CSGGWTNEKLFF. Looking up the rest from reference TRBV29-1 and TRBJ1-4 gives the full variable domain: SAVISQKPSRDICQRGTSLTIQCQVDSQVTMMFWYRQQPGQSLTLIATANQGSEATYESGFVIDKFPISRPNLTFSTLTVSNMSPEDSSIYLCSGGWTNEKLFFGSGTQLSVL.

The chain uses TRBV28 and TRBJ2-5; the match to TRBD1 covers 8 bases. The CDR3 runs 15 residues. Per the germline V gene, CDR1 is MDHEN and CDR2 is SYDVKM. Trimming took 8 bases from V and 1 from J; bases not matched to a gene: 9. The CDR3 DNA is TGTGCCAGCTCCTGGGGGACAGGAATCCAAGAGACCCAGTACTTC. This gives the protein CASSWGTGIQETQYF.